What follows are 16 T cell receptor beta chains derived from one specimen sequenced in a study of human T cells and chemical hapten exposure (dated by TCRdb to 2020 to 2023). The sample's time point, from its label and the paper: pre-sensitization, week 0. The treatment or condition label here, explained by the study, means: therapeutic diphenylcyclopropenone sensitization with weekly scalp DPC. Library method: RACE. Sequencing instrument: NextSeq 500. Using fastp trimming at Q25 and MiXCR clonotype assembly, TCRdb reanalyzed the public sequencing data and kept in-frame beta chains. Every distinct CDR3 protein forms one entry, paired with its most common genes and DNA. In all, the sample holds 60,000 or so distinct CDR3 sequences, and more than 8% of those were seen once. The ten largest account for 9.6% of the sample. Material: whole blood, obtained in connection with sensitization to the hapten diphenylcyclopropenone (DPC). The receptors originated from a man aged 35 to 55 with alopecia areata. Some clones in this sample may be carry-over from other donors' samples.

This clonotype was counted between two and nine times. This chain uses TRBV7-6 with TRBJ2-7; TRBD1 matches at 7 bases. V lost 4 bases to trimming and J lost 3 bases; unmatched junction nucleotides: 6. CDR1 and CDR2 from the germline V gene are SGHVS and FNYEAQ. The CDR3 is 14 residues long. CDR3 in amino acids: CASSSGTAVYEQYF. The CDR3 coding sequence is TGTGCCAGCAGCTCCGGGACAGCCGTCTACGAGCAGTACTTC.

V is TRBV12-3 or TRBV12-4 and J is TRBJ2-1; D gene uncertain. The CDR3 is 12 residues long. Between the trimmed V and J ends, which lost 3 bases and 9 bases, there was a span of 9 bases. Here the CDR3 DNA reads TGTGCCAGCAGTTTGACCGGCAGTGAGCAGTTCTTC. This encodes CASSLTGSEQFF.

The gene calls are TRBV4-1 and TRBJ2-7; possible D gene TRBD2, 6 bases. Germline-derived CDR1 and CDR2 are MGHRA and YSYEKL. This CDR3 has 14 amino acids. Trimming shortened V by 0 bases and J by 4 bases, and 10 bases separated the two germline ends. The CDR3 bases are TGCGCCAGCAGCCAAGACTCGGGAGTATACGAGCAGTACTTC. The encoded protein is CASSQDSGVYEQYF.

This clonotype was detected a few times. This rearrangement joins TRBV10-2 to TRBJ1-6; no definite D call. The ends were cut back, 9 bases at V and 6 bases at J, with 12 bases in the middle. The CDR3 extends over 13 amino acids. Germline-derived CDR1 and CDR2 are WSHSY and SAAADI. As DNA, the CDR3 is TGCGCCAGGTTACCGGTTATTAATTCACCCCTCCACTTT. This codes for CARLPVINSPLHF.

This clonotype was seen a handful of times. The V and J genes are TRBV30 and TRBJ2-2, with a tentative D call TRBD2 (5 bases). Trimming stripped 3 bases from V and 0 bases from J, with 11 bases between. The length of the CDR3 is 15 residues. From germline, CDR1 is GTSNPN and CDR2 SVGIG (reference sequence). The CDR3 DNA sequence: TGTGCCTGGAGCCTAACCGGGACGAACACCGGGGAGCTGTTTTTT. Translation: CAWSLTGTNTGELFF.

There are many counts of this clonotype. The chain employs TRBV7-6 and TRBJ2-5; the match to TRBD1 covers 8 bases. The ends lost 5 bases at V and 2 bases at J; junction bases unmatched: 1. The CDR3 extends over 13 amino acids. CDR1 is SGHVS, CDR2 FNYEAQ, per germline. The CDR3 loop is CASSRDRQETQYF. CDR3 DNA: TGTGCCAGCAGCCGGGACAGGCAAGAGACCCAGTACTTC. The complete variable domain, with remaining parts taken from reference TRBV7-6 and TRBJ2-5, reads GAGVSQSPRYKVTKRGQDVALRCDPISGHVSLYWYRQALGQGPEFLTYFNYEAQQDKSGLPNDRFSAERPEGSISTLTIQRTEQRDSAMYRCASSRDRQETQYFGPGTRLLVL.

This clonotype was observed at least ten times. The gene calls are TRBV28 and TRBJ2-5, with a possible D match to TRBD2 (6 bases). There are 14 residues in the CDR3. The V end lost 4 bases, the J end lost 5 bases, and 14 bases lay between the germline ends. Germline V gene sequence: CDR1 MDHEN, CDR2 SYDVKM. The CDR3 DNA sequence: TGTGCCAGCAGTTCGGGACTGCTGACGGAGACCCAGTACTTC. It is translated as CASSSGLLTETQYF.

The V and J genes are TRBV28 and TRBJ2-5; D is possibly TRBD2 (6 bases). CDR1 and CDR2 from the germline V gene are MDHEN and SYDVKM. CDR3 size: 14 residues. Trimming left V 3 bases short and J 5 bases short, with 13 bases between. In DNA form, the CDR3 reads TGTGCCAGCAGTTTGGGGGGAGTGGGTGAGACCCAGTACTTC. It yields the protein CASSLGGVGETQYF.

This clonotype was counted only a few times. This chain links TRBV6-6 with TRBJ2-2; maybe TRBD2 (6 bases). The CDR3 sequence is 16 residues long. Germline-derived CDR1 and CDR2 are MNHNY and SVGAGI (reference sequence). V was pared by 2 bases and J by 5 bases, with 15 bases between. CDR3 sequence reads: CASSYGTRTGTGELFF. CDR3 in DNA: TGTGCCAGCAGTTACGGGACTCGAACGGGAACCGGGGAGCTGTTTTTT.

This clonotype occurred a few times. This chain joins TRBV29-1 and TRBJ2-3, with D unclear. CDR1 is SQVTM and CDR2 is ANQGSEA in the germline V gene. V was pared by 4 bases and J by 2 bases, with 7 bases between. The CDR3 has 12 residues. Here the CDR3 DNA reads TGCAGCGTTGGGGTCTCCACAGATACGCAGTATTTT. Protein: CSVGVSTDTQYF.

This clonotype has a count of ten or more. The rearrangement links TRBV5-6 to TRBJ2-7; 16 nucleotides match TRBD2. The junction had 16 bases not matched to a gene; V was cut back by 4 bases and J by 3 bases. Germline V gene lookup returns CDR1 SGHDT and CDR2 YYEEEE. This CDR3 is built from 20 residues. This CDR3 reads CASSNRDSPGLAGGRYEQYF. For the CDR3, the DNA is TGTGCCAGCAGCAATCGGGACAGCCCGGGACTAGCGGGAGGGCGCTACGAGCAGTACTTC.

This clonotype was seen at least ten times. The chain has TRBV5-1 and TRBJ1-2, with D perhaps matching TRBD1 (6 bases). The CDR3 covers 13 residues. V lost 2 bases, J lost 8 bases, and 13 bases lay in between. Looked up from germline, CDR1 is SGHRS and CDR2 is YFSETQ. The CDR3 sequence is CASSFTQGEGYTF. The CDR3 nucleotides are TGCGCCAGCAGCTTCACACAGGGTGAGGGCTACACCTTC.

This clonotype has at least ten counts. This chain uses TRBV12-3 or TRBV12-4 with TRBJ2-1, with TRBD2 matching over 9 bases. There are 18 residues in the CDR3. J was trimmed by 6 bases and V by 2 bases; bases with no gene match: 14. Written as DNA, the CDR3 is TGTGCCAGCAGTTTATCCCCGACTAGCGGAGTCAAGGGCAATGAGCAGTTCTTC. Its protein product is CASSLSPTSGVKGNEQFF.

The chain has TRBV7-6 and TRBJ2-1, with 9 bases aligning to TRBD2. The V segment lost 5 bases and the J segment 6 bases; nucleotides outside the gene matches: 5. There are 14 residues in the CDR3. Per germline, CDR1 SGHVS and CDR2 FNYEAQ. CDR3 in DNA: TGTGCCAGCAGCGTCCGAGCGGGAGGCAATGAGCAGTTCTTC. Translated: CASSVRAGGNEQFF. Together with reference TRBV7-6 and TRBJ2-1, the CDR3 gives the full variable domain: GAGVSQSPRYKVTKRGQDVALRCDPISGHVSLYWYRQALGQGPEFLTYFNYEAQQDKSGLPNDRFSAERPEGSISTLTIQRTEQRDSAMYRCASSVRAGGNEQFFGPGTRLTVL.

The rearrangement links TRBV5-1 to TRBJ2-5; the D gene is possibly TRBD1 (6 bases). The CDR3 extends over 14 amino acids. V lost 0 bases and J lost 2, with 8 bases in between. CDR1 SGHRS and CDR2 YFSETQ come from the germline V gene. The CDR3 nucleotides are TGCGCCAGCAGCTTGGAGGGGGTACAAGAGACCCAGTACTTC. Amino acids: CASSLEGVQETQYF.

This clonotype was found a few times. The V call is TRBV2, the J call TRBJ2-2; no clear D gene. CDR1 SNHLY and CDR2 FYNNEI come from the germline V gene. The CDR3 is made up of 13 amino acids. V was pared by 6 bases and J by 7 bases, with 12 bases between. The CDR3 DNA reads TGTGCCAGCAGATCTAGTTTTGGCGGGGAGCTGTTTTTT. Its translation: CASRSSFGGELFF.